This T cell receptor beta chain was retrieved from a study of blood T cell repertoires in COVID-19. The method was immunoSEQ multiplex PCR; TCRdb's version includes in-frame clones alone and lacks a portion of them. The top ten clones hold 2% to 3% of a sample with 200,000 to 250,000 clones, 70% to 90% of them seen once. Germline CDR1 is LGHNT and CDR2 is FRNRAP. Deletions cut 1 base from V and 9 bases from J, with 10 bases between. This CDR3 comprises 13 residues. The chain joins TRBV12-5 to TRBJ2-1; a possible D gene is TRBD1 (6 bases). The specimen was peripheral blood. The sequence came from a woman in her 70s with COVID-19, enrolled during active disease. In nucleotides, the CDR3 is TGTGCTAGTGGTTTGGGAACAGGGTCTGAGCAGTTCTTC. This codes for CASGLGTGSEQFF. Variable domain in full (rest from reference TRBV12-5 and TRBJ2-1): DARVTQTPRHKVTEMGQEVTMRCQPILGHNTVFWYRQTMMQGLELLAYFRNRAPLDDSGMPKDRFSAEMPDATLATLKIQPSEPRDSAVYFCASGLGTGSEQFFGPGTRLTVL.